These T cell receptor beta chains were read from a single sample in a study of graft-versus-host responses after intestinal transplantation. Using immunoSEQ multiplex PCR, the repertoire was profiled, and TCRdb retains in-frame clones only, with some absent. The sample lists thousands of clones, around 74% seen once, with approximately 31% in the top ten. The sample here was ileum tissue, taken roughly 490 days after intestinal transplant. The receptors come from a human patient who received an intestinal transplant, so some T cells may come from the graft donor. Both conserved end residues are part of each CDR3. Each record gives: D gene, clone size, V gene, J gene, CDR3 protein, CDR3 DNA. D genes are given only for firm matches. Not every row has a clone size; where given, it reads once, few, many or a size class.

d_gene: -; abundance: -; v_gene: TRBV20-1; j_gene: TRBJ1-2; CDR3aa: CSAKGNYGYTF; CDR3nt: TGCAGTGCTAAAGGGAACTATGGCTACACCTTC
d_gene: -; abundance: -; v_gene: TRBV19; j_gene: TRBJ1-1; CDR3aa: CASRERGGTEAFF; CDR3nt: TGTGCCAGTAGGGAGCGGGGGGGGACTGAAGCTTTCTTT
d_gene: -; abundance: -; v_gene: TRBV4-1; j_gene: TRBJ1-5; CDR3aa: CASSQDRGAYQPQHF; CDR3nt: TGCGCCAGCAGCCAAGATCGGGGCGCCTATCAGCCCCAGCATTTT
d_gene: TRBD1; abundance: few; v_gene: TRBV6-1; j_gene: TRBJ2-1; CDR3aa: CATNRGNEQFF; CDR3nt: TGTGCCACCAACAGGGGGAATGAGCAGTTCTTC
d_gene: TRBD2; abundance: -; v_gene: TRBV6-5; j_gene: TRBJ2-1; CDR3aa: CASSFLSGSYNEQFF; CDR3nt: TGTGCCAGCAGCTTCCTCAGCGGGAGCTACAATGAGCAGTTCTTC
d_gene: -; abundance: -; v_gene: TRBV11-2; j_gene: TRBJ1-4; CDR3aa: CASSLPGPGDEKLFF; CDR3nt: TGTGCCAGCAGCTTGCCGGGACCTGGGGATGAAAAACTGTTTTTT
d_gene: -; abundance: few; v_gene: TRBV11-2; j_gene: TRBJ2-5; CDR3aa: CASSPLGRGTQETQYF; CDR3nt: TGTGCCAGCAGCCCCCTGGGTAGGGGCACCCAAGAGACCCAGTACTTC
d_gene: -; abundance: -; v_gene: TRBV5-1; j_gene: TRBJ1-2; CDR3aa: CASSLEIRQAEYGYTF; CDR3nt: TGCGCCAGCAGCTTGGAGATTAGACAGGCCGAGTATGGCTACACCTTC
d_gene: -; abundance: -; v_gene: TRBV7-9; j_gene: TRBJ2-7; CDR3aa: CASSLPLTRGEQYF; CDR3nt: TGTGCCAGCAGCTTACCTCTGACGCGGGGCGAGCAGTACTTC
d_gene: TRBD1; abundance: -; v_gene: TRBV7-3; j_gene: TRBJ2-2; CDR3aa: CASSLGQVNTGELFF; CDR3nt: TGTGCCAGCAGCTTAGGACAGGTCAACACCGGGGAGCTGTTTTTT
d_gene: TRBD2; abundance: -; v_gene: TRBV15; j_gene: TRBJ2-1; CDR3aa: CATSRDPGRGVDEQFF; CDR3nt: TGTGCCACCAGCAGAGATCCCGGGAGGGGGGTAGATGAGCAGTTCTTC
d_gene: TRBD1; abundance: few; v_gene: TRBV4-1; j_gene: TRBJ2-3; CDR3aa: CASSQEPRGPDTQYF; CDR3nt: TGCGCCAGCAGCCAAGAACCGAGGGGGCCAGATACGCAGTATTTT
d_gene: -; abundance: -; v_gene: TRBV7-8; j_gene: TRBJ2-2; CDR3aa: CASSLPTGELFF; CDR3nt: TGTGCCAGCAGCTTACCGACCGGGGAGCTGTTTTTT
d_gene: -; abundance: -; v_gene: TRBV2; j_gene: TRBJ2-5; CDR3aa: CATVSFTQYF; CDR3nt: TGTGCCACCGTTTCGTTCACCCAGTACTTC
d_gene: -; abundance: -; v_gene: TRBV6-1; j_gene: TRBJ2-7; CDR3aa: CASSESLTGKVRSYEQYF; CDR3nt: TGTGCCAGCAGTGAATCCCTAACAGGGAAGGTGCGCTCCTACGAGCAGTACTTC
d_gene: TRBD2; abundance: -; v_gene: TRBV5-3; j_gene: TRBJ2-3; CDR3aa: CARSLRDITSGLTDTQYF; CDR3nt: TGTGCCAGAAGCTTGAGGGATATCACTAGCGGTCTCACAGATACGCAGTATTTT
d_gene: -; abundance: -; v_gene: TRBV19; j_gene: TRBJ2-6; CDR3aa: CASSGLSGANVLTF; CDR3nt: TGTGCCAGTAGCGGCCTTTCTGGGGCCAACGTCCTGACTTTC
d_gene: -; abundance: -; v_gene: TRBV4-1; j_gene: TRBJ1-4; CDR3aa: CASSHELLTADIEKLFF; CDR3nt: TGCGCCAGCAGCCATGAACTACTAACGGCGGACATCGAAAAACTGTTTTTT
d_gene: -; abundance: -; v_gene: TRBV2; j_gene: TRBJ2-6; CDR3aa: CASMRSLSGANVLTF; CDR3nt: TGTGCCAGCATGCGGTCACTCTCTGGGGCCAACGTCCTGACTTTC
d_gene: TRBD2; abundance: -; v_gene: TRBV5-4; j_gene: TRBJ2-7; CDR3aa: CASSQGSGAASYEQYF; CDR3nt: TGTGCCAGCAGCCAGGGTAGCGGGGCGGCCTCCTACGAGCAGTACTTC
d_gene: -; abundance: -; v_gene: TRBV7-4; j_gene: TRBJ2-3; CDR3aa: CASSLRVRAVTDTQYF; CDR3nt: TGTGCCAGCAGCTTGAGGGTTCGAGCGGTCACAGATACGCAGTATTTT
d_gene: TRBD2; abundance: -; v_gene: TRBV6-1; j_gene: TRBJ2-7; CDR3aa: CASTGGGEQYF; CDR3nt: TGTGCCAGCACTGGGGGAGGGGAGCAGTACTTC
d_gene: -; abundance: -; v_gene: TRBV7-3; j_gene: TRBJ1-1; CDR3aa: CASSSSTYQFSCAYTEAFF; CDR3nt: TGTGCCAGCAGCTCCTCAACCTACCAATTTTCCTGCGCTTACACTGAAGCTTTCTTT
d_gene: -; abundance: -; v_gene: TRBV6-1; j_gene: TRBJ2-7; CDR3aa: CASSERPGYEQYF; CDR3nt: TGTGCCAGCAGTGAACGACCTGGGTACGAGCAGTACTTC
d_gene: TRBD2; abundance: once; v_gene: TRBV11-1; j_gene: TRBJ2-7; CDR3aa: CASSLGGLATTYEQYF; CDR3nt: TGTGCCAGCAGCTTAGGGGGACTAGCGACAACCTACGAGCAGTACTTC
d_gene: -; abundance: medium-sized; v_gene: TRBV11-2; j_gene: TRBJ2-7; CDR3aa: CASSLGQGNSHYEQYF; CDR3nt: TGTGCCAGCAGCTTGGGGCAGGGTAACTCTCACTACGAGCAGTACTTC
d_gene: -; abundance: few; v_gene: TRBV13; j_gene: TRBJ2-7; CDR3aa: CASSSSSAYEQYF; CDR3nt: TGTGCCAGCAGCTCAAGCTCGGCCTACGAGCAGTACTTC
d_gene: TRBD1; abundance: -; v_gene: TRBV5-1; j_gene: TRBJ2-7; CDR3aa: CASSDRQGTYEQYF; CDR3nt: TGCGCCAGCAGCGACCGACAGGGCACCTACGAGCAGTACTTC
d_gene: -; abundance: -; v_gene: TRBV4-1; j_gene: TRBJ2-5; CDR3aa: CASSQNLGGGQETQYF; CDR3nt: TGCGCCAGCAGCCAGAATCTAGGAGGGGGTCAAGAGACCCAGTACTTC
d_gene: -; abundance: -; v_gene: TRBV9; j_gene: TRBJ2-1; CDR3aa: CASSVQFDEQFF; CDR3nt: TGTGCCAGCAGCGTGCAATTTGATGAGCAGTTCTTC
d_gene: -; abundance: once; v_gene: TRBV6-5; j_gene: TRBJ2-7; CDR3aa: CASSQGTYEQYF; CDR3nt: TGTGCCAGCAGCCAGGGCACCTACGAGCAGTACTTC
d_gene: -; abundance: -; v_gene: TRBV6-1; j_gene: TRBJ2-5; CDR3aa: CASSERAGRQETQYF; CDR3nt: TGTGCCAGCAGTGAAAGGGCAGGACGCCAAGAGACCCAGTACTTC
d_gene: -; abundance: few; v_gene: TRBV6-1; j_gene: TRBJ2-7; CDR3aa: CASSEISAFSYEQYF; CDR3nt: TGTGCCAGCAGTGAAATTTCGGCATTTTCCTACGAGCAGTACTTC
d_gene: -; abundance: -; v_gene: TRBV7-9; j_gene: TRBJ2-7; CDR3aa: CASSLGAYYEQYF; CDR3nt: TGTGCCAGCAGCTTAGGGGCCTACTACGAGCAGTACTTC
d_gene: TRBD1; abundance: -; v_gene: TRBV6-1; j_gene: TRBJ1-1; CDR3aa: CASSLRTGGGTEAFF; CDR3nt: TGTGCCAGCAGTCTAAGGACAGGGGGGGGCACTGAAGCTTTCTTT
d_gene: -; abundance: -; v_gene: TRBV28; j_gene: TRBJ1-2; CDR3aa: CASSLLGRTDGYTF; CDR3nt: TGTGCCAGCAGTTTATTGGGCAGGACGGATGGCTACACCTTC
d_gene: -; abundance: once; v_gene: TRBV6-4; j_gene: TRBJ2-2; CDR3aa: CASSVGGTGELFF; CDR3nt: TGTGCCAGCAGTGTGGGGGGCACCGGGGAGCTGTTTTTT
d_gene: -; abundance: -; v_gene: TRBV5-4; j_gene: TRBJ2-7; CDR3aa: CASSLAKDRPYEQYF; CDR3nt: TGTGCCAGCAGCTTGGCCAAGGACAGACCCTACGAGCAGTACTTC
d_gene: -; abundance: -; v_gene: TRBV10-1; j_gene: TRBJ2-3; CDR3aa: CASSLGHLHTDTQYF; CDR3nt: TGCGCCAGCAGTCTAGGACACCTTCACACAGATACGCAGTATTTT
d_gene: -; abundance: -; v_gene: TRBV9; j_gene: TRBJ1-2; CDR3aa: CASSPGGGLYGYTF; CDR3nt: TGTGCCAGCAGCCCCGGGGGGGGGTTATATGGCTACACCTTC
d_gene: -; abundance: -; v_gene: TRBV12-5; j_gene: TRBJ2-5; CDR3aa: CASGSSLGGRETQYF; CDR3nt: TGTGCTAGTGGTTCATCCCTGGGGGGCCGGGAGACCCAGTACTTC
d_gene: TRBD2; abundance: -; v_gene: TRBV28; j_gene: TRBJ2-1; CDR3aa: CASSQPGTSGSYEQFF; CDR3nt: TGTGCCAGCAGTCAGCCTGGCACTAGCGGGAGCTATGAGCAGTTCTTC
d_gene: TRBD1; abundance: -; v_gene: TRBV5-5; j_gene: TRBJ1-5; CDR3aa: CASSLTGGVGQPQHF; CDR3nt: TGTGCCAGCAGCTTGACAGGGGGCGTAGGGCAGCCCCAGCATTTT
d_gene: TRBD1; abundance: -; v_gene: TRBV6-5; j_gene: TRBJ2-7; CDR3aa: CASRTMTGNGEQYF; CDR3nt: TGTGCCAGCAGAACCATGACAGGGAACGGCGAGCAGTACTTC
d_gene: -; abundance: few; v_gene: TRBV6-6; j_gene: TRBJ2-7; CDR3aa: CASSRDTSSYEQYF; CDR3nt: TGTGCCAGCAGTAGGGACACAAGCTCCTACGAGCAGTACTTC
d_gene: TRBD1; abundance: -; v_gene: TRBV2; j_gene: TRBJ2-7; CDR3aa: CASNTPGTGNEQYF; CDR3nt: TGTGCCAGCAACACCCCCGGGACAGGGAACGAGCAGTACTTC
d_gene: -; abundance: -; v_gene: TRBV10-3; j_gene: TRBJ1-4; CDR3aa: CAIKGTDGEKLFF; CDR3nt: TGTGCCATCAAGGGGACGGATGGCGAAAAACTGTTTTTT
d_gene: TRBD2; abundance: -; v_gene: TRBV6-6; j_gene: TRBJ2-5; CDR3aa: CASSYFGGQETQYF; CDR3nt: TGTGCCAGCAGTTATTTCGGGGGGCAAGAGACCCAGTACTTC
d_gene: -; abundance: once; v_gene: TRBV9; j_gene: TRBJ2-5; CDR3aa: CASSVGSRQETQYF; CDR3nt: TGTGCCAGCAGCGTAGGATCTAGACAAGAGACCCAGTACTTC
d_gene: -; abundance: -; v_gene: TRBV7-9; j_gene: TRBJ2-1; CDR3aa: CASSLAGGNEQFF; CDR3nt: TGTGCCAGCAGCTTAGCAGGGGGCAATGAGCAGTTCTTC
d_gene: -; abundance: -; v_gene: TRBV30; j_gene: TRBJ1-5; CDR3aa: CAWSGQGNQPQHF; CDR3nt: TGTGCCTGGAGTGGACAGGGCAATCAGCCCCAGCATTTT
d_gene: -; abundance: medium-sized; v_gene: TRBV11-2; j_gene: TRBJ2-7; CDR3aa: CASSLAYEQYF; CDR3nt: TGTGCCAGCAGCTTAGCTTACGAGCAGTACTTC
d_gene: -; abundance: -; v_gene: TRBV5-1; j_gene: TRBJ2-5; CDR3aa: CASSLGFQETQYF; CDR3nt: TGCGCCAGCAGCTTGGGGTTCCAAGAGACCCAGTACTTC
d_gene: TRBD2; abundance: -; v_gene: TRBV7-9; j_gene: TRBJ2-7; CDR3aa: CASSSGAGERREQYF; CDR3nt: TGTGCCAGCAGCTCCGGAGCGGGGGAGCGGCGGGAGCAGTACTTC
d_gene: -; abundance: -; v_gene: TRBV19; j_gene: TRBJ1-2; CDR3aa: CVSSMIPSAPYGYTF; CDR3nt: TGTGTCAGTAGTATGATACCTTCGGCCCCCTATGGCTACACCTTC
d_gene: TRBD2; abundance: -; v_gene: TRBV7-3; j_gene: TRBJ2-4; CDR3aa: CASSLSGGLAKKNIQYF; CDR3nt: TGTGCCAGCAGCTTATCAGGGGGACTAGCAAAAAAGAACATTCAGTACTTC
d_gene: -; abundance: -; v_gene: TRBV6-1; j_gene: TRBJ1-1; CDR3aa: CASTRRVGVTEAFF; CDR3nt: TGTGCCAGCACCAGGAGGGTTGGTGTCACTGAAGCTTTCTTT
d_gene: -; abundance: -; v_gene: TRBV29-1; j_gene: TRBJ2-3; CDR3aa: CSVVNWGLVRGNTQYF; CDR3nt: TGCAGCGTTGTTAATTGGGGGCTAGTAAGAGGAAATACGCAGTATTTT
d_gene: -; abundance: -; v_gene: TRBV6-1; j_gene: TRBJ2-7; CDR3aa: CASSELPSVGEQYF; CDR3nt: TGTGCCAGCAGTGAACTGCCGAGCGTCGGCGAGCAGTACTTC
d_gene: TRBD2; abundance: -; v_gene: TRBV28; j_gene: TRBJ2-1; CDR3aa: CASSLSFGLAGALEQFF; CDR3nt: TGTGCCAGCAGTTTATCATTTGGGCTAGCGGGAGCTCTTGAGCAGTTCTTC